A selection of T cell receptor beta chains follows, all from one sample in a study of T cell responses to AZD1222 COVID-19 vaccine. Using immunoSEQ multiplex PCR, the repertoire was profiled, and TCRdb retains in-frame clones only, with some absent. The sample lists just over 95,000 clones, approximately 88% occurring once. The input for sequencing was peripheral blood, taken on day 0 of AZD1222 vaccination. These receptors came from an adult in good health. CDR3s include the opening cysteine and the closing phenylalanine or tryptophan. D genes are given only for firm matches. Rows give clone size only sometimes, using once, few, many, or a class for an expanded clone.

NA,TRBD1,TRBJ2-5,TRBV5-6,CASSSEPGGRETQYF,TGTGCCAGCAGCTCAGAGCCAGGGGGCCGAGAGACCCAGTACTTC
NA,NA,TRBJ1-4,TRBV2,CASSGGKLFF,TGTGCCAGCAGTGGTGGAAAACTGTTTTTT
NA,TRBD1,TRBJ1-2,TRBV4-3,CASSLGTGDGYTF,TGCGCCAGCAGCCTAGGGACAGGGGACGGCTACACCTTC
NA,TRBD2,TRBJ2-7,TRBV5-5,CASSLLLAGEEAYEQYF,TGTGCCAGCAGCTTATTACTAGCGGGGGAGGAAGCCTACGAGCAGTACTTC
NA,NA,TRBJ1-3,TRBV9,CASTTGFGNTIYF,TGTGCCAGCACGACAGGTTTTGGAAACACCATATATTTT
NA,TRBD2,TRBJ2-1,TRBV28,CASSLGGGSYNEQFF,TGTGCCAGCAGTTTGGGGGGGGGAAGCTACAATGAGCAGTTCTTC
NA,NA,TRBJ1-5,TRBV19,CASSSGPNNQPQHF,TGTGCCAGTAGTTCCGGCCCAAATAATCAGCCCCAGCATTTT
NA,NA,TRBJ1-6,TRBV30,CAWSNMLTGNSPLHF,TGTGCCTGGAGCAATATGTTGACGGGTAATTCACCCCTCCACTTT
once,NA,TRBJ2-5,TRBV6-1,CASSEAPREETQYF,TGTGCCAGCAGTGAAGCCCCGAGGGAAGAGACCCAGTACTTC
NA,NA,TRBJ2-7,TRBV15,CATSRDPGTYEQYF,TGTGCCACCAGCAGAGACCCAGGGACCTACGAGCAGTACTTC
NA,TRBD2,TRBJ2-3,TRBV4-2,CASSVAGGSTDTQYF,TGTGCCAGCAGCGTCGCGGGGGGTAGCACAGATACGCAGTATTTT
NA,TRBD1,TRBJ1-2,TRBV15,CATQKGQNYGYTF,TGTGCCACCCAGAAGGGACAGAACTATGGCTACACCTTC
few,NA,TRBJ1-1,TRBV4-1,CASSQTELNTEAFF,TGCGCCAGCAGCCAGACAGAGCTGAACACTGAAGCTTTCTTT
NA,TRBD1,TRBJ1-4,TRBV11-2,CASSLPTGGRGEKLFF,TGTGCCAGCAGCTTACCGACAGGGGGTAGGGGTGAAAAACTGTTTTTT